The TCR beta chain described here comes from a study of blood T cell repertoires in COVID-19 (dated by TCRdb to the early 2020s). The study in broad terms: Collaborator samples came from the United States, Italy and Spain and covered acute and convalescent phases of COVID-19. The samples were drawn from two sources: the first 160 participants of the ongoing ImmuneRACE study, and 950 to 1,500 subjects contributed by 6 global collaborators. Nearly every sample came with metadata listing a de-identified subject ID, COVID-19 status, age in years and sex. Where available, HLA class I and class II types were obtained from metadata supplied by the sample provider rather than from assay-based typing. Subjects who had been exposed to COVID-19, were actively infected with it, or had recovered from it provided the deeply sampled blood TCRbeta repertoires that made up the dataset. The repertoires were released in a freely available public database intended as a resource for research on the immune response to SARS-CoV-2. The prospective study material was composed of cDNA or gDNA derived from T cells, B-cell-depleted T cells, or PBMCs.

From the cysteine through the phenylalanine, the CDR3 covers 15 amino acids. Only the CDR3 DNA is retained, 45 bases long and in frame from the first base. V has 4 bases trimmed and J has 2 bases trimmed; junction bases matching no gene number 3. From the germline V gene, CDR1 is SGDLS and CDR2 is YYNGEE. Whole blood was collected in K2EDTA tubes by collaborating institutions according to the institutions' own protocols. Collaborator samples were shipped for TCRbeta analysis as frozen whole blood, isolated PBMCs, or DNA extracted from either sample type. Findings and caveats that apply to the study as a whole: The quantity of clinical and demographic metadata differed by source and by participant and was supplied without curation.

With respect to this clone: Its antigen remains unidentified. Base qualities are not provided; no much larger clone lies one nucleotide away.

The immunoSEQ Assay, a bias-controlled multiplex PCR, was used to amplify TCRbeta CDR3 regions from genomic DNA. Per the source publication's procedure: The number of nucleated cells in each sample was estimated from the amplification of reference gene primers within the assay. To quantify the absolute abundance of each unique TCRbeta CDR3 rearrangement, sequence reads were collapsed and filtered. For each sample, productive Simpson clonality was calculated as the square root of Simpson's diversity index across productive rearrangements. As stored in TCRdb, this immuneACCESS dataset retains in-frame rearrangements with V and J assigned. A fraction of the clones does not appear; measured against another copy, unresolved V genes explain less than half of the discrepancy, and the remainder lacks a known reason. That table is the source of V, J and clone size, and D and trimming were worked out from the DNA. The sample data list 55,000 to 95,000 clones, and roughly 76% of these were observed just once. The top ten clonotypes cover approximately 22% of the sample.

The sequencing sample was made of peripheral blood. This sequence originates from a woman in her 70s with acute or convalescent COVID-19. Rearrangement joined TRBV9 to TRBJ2-1, and 10 junctional nucleotides match TRBD2. The nucleotide sequence is given as TGTGCCAGCAGCTCCGGACTAGCGGCCTACAATGAGCAGTTCTTC. Its coded protein is CASSSGLAAYNEQFF.